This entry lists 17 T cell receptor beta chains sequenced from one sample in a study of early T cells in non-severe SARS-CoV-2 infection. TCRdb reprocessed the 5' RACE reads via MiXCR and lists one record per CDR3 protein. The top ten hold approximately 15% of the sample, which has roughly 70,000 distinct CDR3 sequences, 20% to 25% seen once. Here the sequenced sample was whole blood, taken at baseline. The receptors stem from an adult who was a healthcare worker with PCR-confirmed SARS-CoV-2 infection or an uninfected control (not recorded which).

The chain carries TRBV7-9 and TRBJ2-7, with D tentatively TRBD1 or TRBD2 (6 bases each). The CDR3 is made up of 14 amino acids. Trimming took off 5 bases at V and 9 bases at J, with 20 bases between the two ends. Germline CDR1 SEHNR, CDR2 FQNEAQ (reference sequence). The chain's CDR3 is CASSAGQFSTGQYF. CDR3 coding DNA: TGTGCCAGCAGCGCGGGACAATTCTCTACCGGGCAGTACTTC.

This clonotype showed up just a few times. The CDR3 coding sequence is TGTGCCAGCTTGACCGGGACTAGCTTAGATACGCAGTATTTT. It specifies CASLTGTSLDTQYF. The chain employs TRBV2 and TRBJ2-3; 9 bases match TRBD2. The V gene end was trimmed by 8 bases and the J gene end by 5 bases; junction bases not matched to a gene: 8. This CDR3 contains 14 residues. Per the germline V gene, CDR1 is SNHLY and CDR2 is FYNNEI.

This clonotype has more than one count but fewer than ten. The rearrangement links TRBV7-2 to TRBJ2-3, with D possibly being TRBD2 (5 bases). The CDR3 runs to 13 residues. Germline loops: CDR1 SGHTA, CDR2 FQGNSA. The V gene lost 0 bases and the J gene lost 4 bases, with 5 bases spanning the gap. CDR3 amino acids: CASSLARADTQYF. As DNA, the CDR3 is TGTGCCAGCAGCTTAGCGCGGGCAGATACGCAGTATTTT.

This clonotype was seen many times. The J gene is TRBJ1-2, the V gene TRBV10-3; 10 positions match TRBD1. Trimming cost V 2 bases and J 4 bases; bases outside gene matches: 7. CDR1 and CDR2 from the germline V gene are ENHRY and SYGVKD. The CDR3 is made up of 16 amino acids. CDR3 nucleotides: TGTGCCATCAGTGAGGGGACAGGGGATTTGGGCTATGGCTACACCTTC. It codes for CAISEGTGDLGYGYTF.

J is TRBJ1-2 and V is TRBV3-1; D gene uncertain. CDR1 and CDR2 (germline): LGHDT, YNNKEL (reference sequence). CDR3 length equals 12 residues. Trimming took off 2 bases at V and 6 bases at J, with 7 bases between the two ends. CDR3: CASSQSQNGYTF. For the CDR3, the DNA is TGTGCCAGCAGCCAATCCCAGAATGGCTACACCTTC.

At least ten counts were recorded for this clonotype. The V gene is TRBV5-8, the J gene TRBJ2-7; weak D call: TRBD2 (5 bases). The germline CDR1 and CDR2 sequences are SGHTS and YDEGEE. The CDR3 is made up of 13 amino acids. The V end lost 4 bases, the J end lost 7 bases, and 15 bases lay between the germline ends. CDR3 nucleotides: TGTGCCAGCAGCATGATTCGGACTGGTGAGCAGTACTTC. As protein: CASSMIRTGEQYF.

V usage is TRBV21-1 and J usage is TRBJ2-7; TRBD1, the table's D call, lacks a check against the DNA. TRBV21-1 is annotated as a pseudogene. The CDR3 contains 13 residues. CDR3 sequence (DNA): TGTGCCAGCAGCAAAGCGACGGTCCCCGAGCAGTACTTC. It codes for CASSKATVPEQYF.

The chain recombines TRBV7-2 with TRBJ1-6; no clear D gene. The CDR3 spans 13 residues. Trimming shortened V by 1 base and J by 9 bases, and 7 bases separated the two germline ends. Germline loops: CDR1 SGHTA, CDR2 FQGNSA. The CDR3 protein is CASSLDAFSPLHF. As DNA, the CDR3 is TGTGCCAGCAGCTTAGATGCGTTTTCACCCCTCCACTTT.

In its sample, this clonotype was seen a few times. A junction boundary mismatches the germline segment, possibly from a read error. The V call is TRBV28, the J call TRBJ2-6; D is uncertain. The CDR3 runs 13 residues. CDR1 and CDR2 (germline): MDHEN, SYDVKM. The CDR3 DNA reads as TGTGCCAGCAGTTCACCCTCTCGAGGAACCTACGATTTC. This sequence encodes CASSSPSRGTYDF.

The CDR3 here is CASRYMTSYNEQFF. In DNA, the CDR3 is TGTGCCAGCAGGTACATGACCTCCTACAATGAGCAGTTCTTC. The rearrangement links TRBV7-9 to TRBJ2-1; D is undetermined. The germline V gene has CDR1 SEHNR and CDR2 FQNEAQ (reference sequence). The CDR3 is 14 amino acids. V was pared by 6 bases and J by 0 bases, with 9 bases between.

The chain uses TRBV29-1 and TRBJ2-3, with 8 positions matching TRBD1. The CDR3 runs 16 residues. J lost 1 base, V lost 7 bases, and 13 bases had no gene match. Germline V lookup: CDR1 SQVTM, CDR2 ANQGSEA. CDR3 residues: CSAQGRGLPGTDTQYF. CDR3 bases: TGCAGCGCCCAAGGCAGGGGGCTCCCCGGCACAGATACGCAGTATTTT.

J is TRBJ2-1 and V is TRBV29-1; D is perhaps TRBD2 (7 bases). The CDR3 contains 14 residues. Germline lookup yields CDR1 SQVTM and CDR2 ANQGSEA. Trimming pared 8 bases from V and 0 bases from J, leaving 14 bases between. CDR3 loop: CSCGGGSSYNEQFF. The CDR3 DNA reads TGCAGCTGTGGGGGCGGGAGCTCCTACAATGAGCAGTTCTTC.

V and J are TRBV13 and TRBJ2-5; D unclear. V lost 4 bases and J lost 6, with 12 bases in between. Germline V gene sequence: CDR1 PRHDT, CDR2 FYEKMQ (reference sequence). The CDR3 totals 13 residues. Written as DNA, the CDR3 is TGTGCCAGCAGCTCCGGGCCAATGAAGACCCAGTACTTC. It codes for CASSSGPMKTQYF.

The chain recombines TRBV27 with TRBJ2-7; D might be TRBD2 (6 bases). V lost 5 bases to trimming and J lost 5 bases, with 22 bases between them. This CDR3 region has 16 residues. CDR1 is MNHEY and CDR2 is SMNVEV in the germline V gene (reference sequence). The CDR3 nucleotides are TGTGCCAGCAGTCATAGGGGAGGCGCAACCAAGGACGAGCAGTACTTC. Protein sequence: CASSHRGGATKDEQYF.

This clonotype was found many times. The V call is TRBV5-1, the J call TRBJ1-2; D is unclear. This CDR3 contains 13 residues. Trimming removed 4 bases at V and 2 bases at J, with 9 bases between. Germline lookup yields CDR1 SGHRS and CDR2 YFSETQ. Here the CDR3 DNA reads TGCGCCAGCAGCACGGACGGAAACTATGGCTACACCTTC. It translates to CASSTDGNYGYTF.

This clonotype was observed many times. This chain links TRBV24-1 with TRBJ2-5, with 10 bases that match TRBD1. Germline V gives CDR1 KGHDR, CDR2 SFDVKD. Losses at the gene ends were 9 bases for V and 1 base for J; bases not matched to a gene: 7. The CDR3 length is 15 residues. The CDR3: CATAPGQGFQETQYF. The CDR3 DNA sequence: TGTGCCACCGCTCCGGGACAGGGGTTCCAAGAGACCCAGTACTTC.

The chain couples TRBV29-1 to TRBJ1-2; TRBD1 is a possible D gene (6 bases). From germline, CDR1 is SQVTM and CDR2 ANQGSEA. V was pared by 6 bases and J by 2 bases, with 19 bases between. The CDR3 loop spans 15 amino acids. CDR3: CSVETGHPMNYGYTF. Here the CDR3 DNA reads TGCAGCGTGGAGACGGGACATCCCATGAACTATGGCTACACCTTC.